The clone carrying this T cell receptor beta chain was recorded a few times. The CDR3 has 16 amino acids. V lost 0 bases and J lost 5, with 14 bases in between. Germline loops: CDR1 SGHRS, CDR2 YFSETQ. TCRdb re-derived calls from the RT-PCR reads in MiXCR, one entry per CDR3 protein. The sample carries more than 550,000 distinct CDR3 sequences, 14% recorded once. The clonotype comes from a female donor in good health, serving as a healthy control. Sequenced: memory CD4+ T cells from blood. J is TRBJ2-2 and V is TRBV5-1; a weak D match, TRBD2 (6 bases). CDR3 in DNA: TGCGCCAGCAGCTTGGGAGTAGCGGAGTCGACCGGGGAGCTGTTTTTT. Translation: CASSLGVAESTGELFF.